This record looks at one T cell receptor (beta chain) sequence and its context. The target antigen is unknown. Germline CDR1 and CDR2: SGHAT and FQNNGV. Trimming cost V 0 bases and J 7 bases; bases outside gene matches: 4. This CDR3 has 15 amino acids. Assay: immunoSEQ multiplex PCR; the TCRdb copy retains only in-frame clones and omits some. The sample consists of a few million clones, nearly 97% of them appearing once. The data are from a study of shared clonotypes between healthy human individuals. Study in general: The study used three CD4 naive, three CD4 memory, two CD8 naive and one CD8 memory plate per donor. Overall study findings and caveats: Larger richness was generally estimated for naive than memory subsets.

CD4+ cell separation produced CD45RA+ naive and CD45RA-negative memory subsets. The chain combines TRBV11-2 with TRBJ2-1; 9 nucleotides match TRBD2. Material for sequencing was naive CD4+ T cells sorted from blood. Described subset: CD45RA+ positively selected. The clonotype was recovered from a man between 18 and 29 years old in good health. CDR3 DNA sequence: TGTGCCAGCAGCTTAGACGGACTAGCGAGAAATGAGCAGTTCTTC. Amino acids: CASSLDGLARNEQFF.